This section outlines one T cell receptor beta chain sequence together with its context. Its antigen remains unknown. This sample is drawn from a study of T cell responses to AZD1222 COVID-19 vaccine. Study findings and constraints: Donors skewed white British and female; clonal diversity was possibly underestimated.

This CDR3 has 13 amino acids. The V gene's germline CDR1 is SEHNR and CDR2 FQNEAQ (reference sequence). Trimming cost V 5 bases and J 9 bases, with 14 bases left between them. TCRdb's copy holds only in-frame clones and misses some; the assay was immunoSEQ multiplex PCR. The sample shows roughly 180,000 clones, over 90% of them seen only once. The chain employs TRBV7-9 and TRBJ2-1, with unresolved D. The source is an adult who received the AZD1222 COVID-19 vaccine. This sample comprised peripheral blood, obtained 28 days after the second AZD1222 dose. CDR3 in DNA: TGTGCCAGCAGCCTTTCCCCGGGTGGTGAGCAGTTCTTC. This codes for CASSLSPGGEQFF.